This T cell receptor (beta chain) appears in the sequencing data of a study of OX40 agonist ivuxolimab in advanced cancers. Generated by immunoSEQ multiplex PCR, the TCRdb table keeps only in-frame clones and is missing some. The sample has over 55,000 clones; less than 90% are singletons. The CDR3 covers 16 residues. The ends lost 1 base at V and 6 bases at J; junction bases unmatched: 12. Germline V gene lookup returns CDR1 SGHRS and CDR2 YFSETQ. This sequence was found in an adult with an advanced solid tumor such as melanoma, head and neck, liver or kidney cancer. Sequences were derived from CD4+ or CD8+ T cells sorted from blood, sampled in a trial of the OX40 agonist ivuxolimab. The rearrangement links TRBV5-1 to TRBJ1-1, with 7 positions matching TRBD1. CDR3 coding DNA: TGCGCCAGCAGCTTGCCCCAAATCGAGGGGGCGCCTGAAGCTTTCTTT. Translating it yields CASSLPQIEGAPEAFF.